One sample yielded the 30 T cell receptor beta chains listed below, sequenced in a study of identical twins' blood T cells. From the 5' RACE reads, TCRdb called clonotypes with MiXCR, one entry per CDR3 protein. The profile covers a few hundred thousand distinct CDR3 sequences, with about 28% appearing a single time and roughly 5.5% taken by the ten largest. The sequenced material came from PBMCs. The receptor set was obtained from a woman between 18 and 50 years old in good health.

This clonotype was seen many times. The chain recombines TRBV18 with TRBJ1-3; D not resolved. V shed 0 bases and J shed 0 bases, with 6 bases lying between them. This CDR3 has 15 residues. The germline CDR1 and CDR2 sequences are KGHSH and LQKENI. CDR3 in amino acids: CASSPPGYSGNTIYF. The CDR3 DNA reads as TGTGCCAGCTCACCACCCGGGTACTCTGGAAACACCATATATTTT.

The CDR3 loop reads CSVKDVETQYF. In DNA, the CDR3 is TGCAGCGTAAAAGATGTGGAGACCCAGTACTTC. The genes are TRBV29-1 and TRBJ2-5; unclear D gene. CDR3 size: 11 residues. V was clipped by 6 bases and J by 5 bases, with 10 bases between them. Germline-derived CDR1 and CDR2 are SQVTM and ANQGSEA.

The chain uses TRBV11-2 and TRBJ2-7; 9 positions match TRBD2. This CDR3 spans 14 amino acids. Germline lookup yields CDR1 SGHAT and CDR2 FQNNGV. V was pared by 3 bases and J by 3 bases, with 3 bases of the junction left unmatched. CDR3 sequence: CASSFGTSSYEQYF. The CDR3 DNA sequence: TGTGCCAGCAGCTTCGGGACTAGCAGCTACGAGCAGTACTTC.

There are many counts of this clonotype. The chain joins TRBV6-2 or TRBV6-3 to TRBJ1-4; no reliable D call. Per the germline V gene, CDR1 is MNHEY and CDR2 is SVGEGT. Trimming stripped 7 bases from V and 0 bases from J, with 6 bases between. This CDR3 is built from 13 residues. The CDR3 loop is CASNLATNEKLFF. In nucleotides, the CDR3 is TGTGCCAGCAACCTTGCAACTAATGAAAAACTGTTTTTT.

This clonotype was counted many times. The chain has TRBV7-8 and TRBJ2-3; unclear D gene. Trimming pared 1 base from V and 3 bases from J, leaving 5 bases between. The CDR3 contains 13 residues. The V gene's germline CDR1 is SGHVS and CDR2 FQNEAQ. CDR3 nucleotides: TGTGCCAGCAGCTTAGGGACGACAGATACGCAGTATTTT. Translated, it gives CASSLGTTDTQYF.

The chain employs TRBV20-1 and TRBJ1-1; weak D call: TRBD1 (6 bases). There are 12 residues in the CDR3. V was clipped by 6 bases and J by 3 bases, with 11 bases between them. Germline CDR1 reads DFQATT; CDR2 reads SNEGSKA (reference sequence). CDR3 amino acids: CSAEGGDTEAFF. CDR3 coding DNA: TGCAGTGCAGAGGGGGGGGACACTGAAGCTTTCTTT.

The V call is TRBV20-1, the J call TRBJ1-1; D call uncertain. The CDR3 has 15 residues. Looked up from germline, CDR1 is DFQATT and CDR2 is SNEGSKA (reference sequence). Trimming took 3 bases from V and 1 from J, leaving 15 bases between them. The CDR3 sequence is CSARDPAERNTEAFF. Written as DNA, the CDR3 is TGCAGTGCTAGGGACCCGGCTGAAAGGAACACTGAAGCTTTCTTT.

This clonotype was seen more than once but under ten times. J is TRBJ2-5 and V is TRBV3-1; no clear D gene. With 0 bases removed from V and 0 bases from J, the gap between germline ends came to 8 bases. The CDR3 has 15 amino acids. Germline V gives CDR1 LGHDT, CDR2 YNNKEL (reference sequence). The CDR3 DNA is TGTGCCAGCAGCCAAGAGTGGCAGTACCAAGAGACCCAGTACTTC. Its translation is CASSQEWQYQETQYF.

Of note for this clonotype: At one boundary the junction diverges from the germline segment, which might be a read error. The V gene is TRBV7-2, the J gene TRBJ1-1; D is uncertain. The CDR3 runs 14 residues. Germline V gene data show CDR1 as SGHTA and CDR2 as FQGNSA. The CDR3 loop is CASTLRRENTEAFF. DNA for the CDR3: TGTGCCAGCACCTTAAGGCGGGAGAACACTGAAGCTTTCTTT. The full variable domain, with the rest looked up from reference TRBV7-2 and TRBJ1-1, is GAGVSQSPSNKVTEKGKDVELRCDPISGHTALYWYRQSLGQGLEFLIYFQGNSAPDKSGLPSDRFSAERTGGSVSTLTIQRTQQEDSAVYLCASTLRRENTEAFFGQGTRLTVV.

This clonotype showed up many times. This sequence joins TRBV6-1 and TRBJ1-4; D is uncertain. Germline V CDR1 and CDR2: MNHNS, SASEGT. The length of the CDR3 is 13 residues. Trimming took 8 bases from V and 2 from J, leaving 9 bases between them. CDR3 sequence: CASSPTTNEKLFF. Here the CDR3 DNA reads TGTGCCAGCTCACCGACCACTAATGAAAAACTGTTTTTT.

For the CDR3, the DNA is TGCGCCAGCAGCCAAGACGGGGGTGGAGGCTACACCTTC. Protein product: CASSQDGGGGYTF. This chain uses TRBV4-3 with TRBJ1-2; possibly TRBD1 for D (5 bases). Per germline, CDR1 LGHNA and CDR2 YSLEER. V lost 0 bases, J lost 8 bases, and 10 bases lay in between. The CDR3 is 13 residues long.

This chain joins TRBV6-5 and TRBJ1-5; D not resolved. V was shortened by 6 bases and J by 0 bases, with 9 bases between the two germline ends. Germline V gene sequence: CDR1 MNHEY, CDR2 SVGAGI. CDR3 size: 14 residues. This chain's CDR3 is CASSGLYSNQPQHF. The CDR3 DNA sequence: TGTGCCAGCAGCGGGCTTTATAGCAATCAGCCCCAGCATTTT.

This clonotype was observed at least ten times. This chain connects TRBV20-1 to TRBJ2-1; D not certain. The CDR3 is made up of 12 amino acids. With 2 bases removed from V and 8 bases from J, the gap between germline ends came to 10 bases. Germline V gene lookup returns CDR1 DFQATT and CDR2 SNEGSKA (reference sequence). CDR3 sequence: CSARSDRDEQFF. The CDR3 coding sequence is TGCAGTGCTAGATCCGATAGGGATGAGCAGTTCTTC.

The table lists this clonotype with many counts. The chain carries TRBV12-5 and TRBJ2-1; no clear D. CDR1 and CDR2 (germline): LGHNT, FRNRAP. V lost 1 base and J lost 8, with 3 bases in between. The CDR3 is 11 amino acids. CDR3 sequence: CASGLGYEQFF. CDR3 DNA: TGTGCTAGTGGTTTGGGCTATGAGCAGTTCTTC.

J is TRBJ1-2 and V is TRBV2, with a weak D call TRBD1 (5 bases). The CDR3 contains 13 residues. The V end was cut by 8 bases, the J end by 6 bases, with 16 bases between. CDR1 and CDR2 (germline): SNHLY, FYNNEI. The CDR3 nucleotides read TGTGCCAGCGACCCGGAGGGGCAGGATGGCTACACCTTC. Its translation is CASDPEGQDGYTF.

The table lists this clonotype with a few counts. The genes are TRBV14 and TRBJ1-3; 11 bases align to TRBD1. Germline CDR1 SGHDN, CDR2 FVKESK. With V trimmed by 3 bases and J by 3 bases, 10 bases remained unmatched. This CDR3 is 18 amino acids long. DNA of the CDR3: TGTGCCAGCAGCCACCTCGGACAGGGGGCTAATTATGGAAACACCATATATTTT. It translates to CASSHLGQGANYGNTIYF. The whole variable domain, remainder taken from reference TRBV14 and TRBJ1-3, is EAGVTQFPSHSVIEKGQTVTLRCDPISGHDNLYWYRRVMGKEIKFLLHFVKESKQDESGMPNNRFLAERTGGTYSTLKVQPAELEDSGVYFCASSHLGQGANYGNTIYFGEGSWLTVV.

This clonotype showed up just a few times. The J gene is TRBJ2-1, the V gene TRBV3-1; D might be TRBD2 (6 bases). The CDR3 totals 15 residues. With 0 bases removed from V and 8 bases from J, the gap between germline ends came to 14 bases. In germline, CDR1 is LGHDT, CDR2 YNNKEL (reference sequence). CDR3 region: CASSQEVTRWDEQFF. The CDR3 region has the DNA TGTGCCAGCAGCCAAGAAGTGACTAGGTGGGATGAGCAGTTCTTC.

The rearrangement links TRBV20-1 to TRBJ2-1, with TRBD2 matching 12 bases. Germline loops: CDR1 DFQATT, CDR2 SNEGSKA (reference sequence). Trimming at V came to 6 bases and at J to 12 bases, leaving 9 bases not matched to a gene. This CDR3 is 13 amino acids long. CDR3 protein: CSARLAGAPGQFF. CDR3 coding DNA: TGCAGTGCGAGACTAGCGGGAGCACCGGGGCAGTTCTTC.

The chain recombines TRBV18 with TRBJ1-1; possible D gene TRBD1, 6 bases. Germline V gene data show CDR1 as KGHSH and CDR2 as LQKENI. Deletions cut 1 base from V and 4 bases from J, with 13 bases between. There are 15 residues in the CDR3. The CDR3 nucleotides read TGTGCCAGCTCACCACTCGCAGGGGAATTCACTGAAGCTTTCTTT. It codes for CASSPLAGEFTEAFF.

The V gene is TRBV2, the J gene TRBJ1-1; the D gene is possibly TRBD1 (5 bases). The CDR3 contains 13 residues. Trimming pared 7 bases from V and 5 bases from J, leaving 14 bases between. In germline, CDR1 is SNHLY, CDR2 FYNNEI. The CDR3 DNA sequence: TGTGCCAGCAAATTCCAGGGCGGGACTGAAGCTTTCTTT. Its translation is CASKFQGGTEAFF.

This clonotype was detected many times. V and J are TRBV19 and TRBJ2-3; no firm D call. The V and J ends lost 3 bases and 5 bases respectively, with 3 bases between them. The CDR3 spans 11 residues. The germline V gene has CDR1 LNHDA and CDR2 SQIVND (reference sequence). The CDR3 loop reads CASSMGDTQYF. The CDR3 DNA sequence: TGTGCCAGTAGTATGGGAGATACGCAGTATTTT.

The V call is TRBV11-2, the J call TRBJ2-7; TRBD1 is a possible D gene (5 bases). CDR1 is SGHAT, CDR2 FQNNGV, per germline. V lost 0 bases and J lost 2, with 11 bases in between. This CDR3 has 15 residues. The CDR3 DNA sequence: TGTGCCAGCAGCTTAGAAACAGGTCGTCCCTACGAGCAGTACTTC. Protein: CASSLETGRPYEQYF.

The sample holds many counts of this clonotype. The chain carries TRBV11-2 and TRBJ1-1; TRBD1 might be the D (5 bases). The CDR3 length is 16 residues. Germline CDR1 and CDR2: SGHAT and FQNNGV. V was pared by 1 base and J by 0 bases, with 12 bases between. Here the CDR3 DNA reads TGTGCCAGCAGCTTAGGGCCGGGACGGTTGAACACTGAAGCTTTCTTT. Amino acid sequence: CASSLGPGRLNTEAFF.

Comments on this clonotype: A much larger clone sits a single nucleotide away, making a read error possible. The conserved phenylalanine or tryptophan is not found at the CDR3 terminus, so this likely reflects a read error. V is TRBV5-1 and J is TRBJ1-2; possible D gene TRBD1, 6 bases. The CDR3 is 13 residues long. Germline assignment: CDR1 SGHRS and CDR2 YFSETQ. Trimming stripped 4 bases from V and 5 bases from J, with 12 bases between. The CDR3 is CASSPDRSYGYTV. The DNA for the CDR3 is TGCGCCAGCAGCCCAGACAGGTCTTATGGCTACACCGTC.

This clonotype occurred many times. Germline and junction disagree at one end, which may indicate a read error. The chain recombines TRBV12-3 or TRBV12-4 with TRBJ1-2; D ambiguous. The CDR3 consists of 14 residues. Written as DNA, the CDR3 is TGCGCCAGCAGCTTACGTGGATCTAACTATGGCTACACCTTC. This encodes CASSLRGSNYGYTF.

Written as DNA, the CDR3 is TGTGCCAGCAGCTTAACAGGGACAGATACGCAGTATTTT. It codes for CASSLTGTDTQYF. The chain joins TRBV5-6 to TRBJ2-3, with D possibly TRBD1 on 6 matching bases. In germline, CDR1 is SGHDT, CDR2 YYEEEE. The V end was cut by 2 bases, the J end by 3 bases, with 7 bases between. This CDR3 spans 13 amino acids.

This clonotype was counted between two and nine times. The genes are TRBV7-3 and TRBJ1-1; TRBD1 agrees at 9 bases. Germline values: CDR1 SGHTA, CDR2 FQGTGA. This CDR3 is 14 amino acids long. Losses at the gene ends were 4 bases for V and 4 bases for J; bases not matched to a gene: 4. The CDR3 here is CASSSGTGLTEAFF. CDR3 DNA: TGTGCCAGCAGCTCAGGGACAGGGCTCACTGAAGCTTTCTTT.

This sequence joins TRBV20-1 and TRBJ2-2; 8 nucleotides agree with TRBD2. Trimming removed 0 bases from V and 0 bases from J; junction bases left unmatched: 3. The germline V gene has CDR1 DFQATT and CDR2 SNEGSKA (reference sequence). The CDR3 has 16 residues. DNA of the CDR3: TGCAGTGCTAGAGATGGACTAGCTTCGAACACCGGGGAGCTGTTTTTT. This gives the protein CSARDGLASNTGELFF.

This clonotype has more than one count but fewer than ten. The chain couples TRBV7-9 to TRBJ1-6, with 9 nucleotides matching TRBD1. The CDR3 runs to 15 residues. The ends lost 2 bases at V and 7 bases at J; junction bases unmatched: 3. Germline V lookup: CDR1 SEHNR, CDR2 FQNEAQ (reference sequence). DNA for the CDR3: TGTGCCAGCAGCTTACGGACAGGGGCGAATTCACCCCTCCACTTT. Its protein is CASSLRTGANSPLHF.

The rearrangement joins TRBV9 to TRBJ1-3; D is undetermined. The CDR3 extends over 15 amino acids. Trimming took 3 bases from V and 4 from J, leaving 14 bases between them. CDR1 is SGDLS and CDR2 is YYNGEE in the germline V gene. In DNA form, the CDR3 reads TGTGCCAGCAGCGGGGGAGGGTCTACCGGAAACACCATATATTTT. Translation gives CASSGGGSTGNTIYF.